These T cell receptor beta chains were read from a single sample in a study of T cell repertoires in ileal Crohn's disease. The table came from immunoSEQ multiplex PCR; TCRdb's copy has only in-frame clones and leaves some out. Counted here are about 13,000 clones, 82% occurring once; the ten biggest clones make up roughly 6.3%. What was sequenced was ileal tissue. These receptors all stem from an adult with Crohn's disease. Each CDR3 is given without its conserved first and last residue.

TRBV9 ASSVASASRYNEQF
TRBV29-1 SVEGVRRT
TRBV29-1 SVDRAAVGDKVGALNYGYT
TRBV5-1 ASSLMTSGRSNEQF
TRBV6-4 ASSVSGMGEQF
TRBV10-3 AISEGGYNYGYT
TRBV6-6 ASRGGTGGFYEQY
TRBV7-8 ASRATGGETQY
TRBV29-1 SVETGGRDEQF
TRBV14 ASSLTSGAYNEQF
TRBV2 ASLRETYEQY
TRBV14 ASSQWEGETQY
TRBV6-1 ASKIGGRDTEAF
TRBV7-8 ASSSGPQTGRIGYT
TRBV5-1 ASSLDGGANTGELF
TRBV29-1 SVMGRGRASGANVLT
TRBV7-9 ASSPRGRWGKTYGYT
TRBV4-1 ASSSAGGGTGELF
TRBV7-6 ASSLDFGASQMNTEAF
TRBV19 ASSGDYPEKLF
TRBV6-1 ASSVDRSNTEAF
TRBV18 ASSPPGSNQPQH
TRBV5-1 ASSFTGHEETQY
TRBV7-9 ASRREGSTGELF
TRBV6-6 ASSFDRRNSPLH
TRBV6-1 ASKQGHQPQH
TRBV9 ASSILAGPEGGELF
TRBV27 ASSLGRLAGEEQY
TRBV27 ASSEDPRGIRPWEQY
TRBV19 ASSIGGGWGNQPQH
TRBV6-1 ASQTSGRLNEQF
TRBV5-1 ASSLIRDRMDGYT
TRBV5-1 ASSPLTGDSPLH
TRBV2 ASSEGTSKREKETQY
TRBV7-3 ASSPKDRGDYGYT
TRBV6-5 ASTGGKSYEQY
TRBV9 ASSQTGLNTEAF
TRBV9 ASSVKAGGPSEQY
TRBV11-2 ASSPQAGRGNEQF
TRBV4-1 ASSQVLEANTEAF
TRBV2 ASKLMSSYEQY
TRBV7-2 ASSLDTSGGANVLT
TRBV9 ASSTSREVINEAF
TRBV7-9 ASSLDRGAHEQY
TRBV5-1 ASSLSAVSLGTEAF